This TCR beta chain was obtained from a study of T cell responses to AZD1222 COVID-19 vaccine. For the study at large: It was second doses at about 4 or about 12 weeks that were pooled. General study points: Repertoire sampling happened only post peak T cell response. A mostly white British donor set with more females was recruited, and clonal diversity was possibly underestimated.

Germline assignment: CDR1 LNHDA and CDR2 SQIVND (reference sequence). The V end was cut by 5 bases, the J end by 1 base, with 12 bases between. The CDR3 is 15 residues long. Repertoires were generated with immunoSEQ multiplex PCR, while TCRdb's copy carries only in-frame clones and drops some. The profile shows just over 80,000 clones, about 90% of them singletons. On this clone: The antigen remains undetermined.

The chain has TRBV19 and TRBJ1-3, with no clear D. The sequencing here drew on peripheral blood, taken on day 0 of AZD1222 vaccination. The receptor was derived from an adult in good health. The CDR3 here is CASSPWRRSGNTIYF. In DNA, the CDR3 is TGTGCCAGTAGTCCTTGGAGGAGGTCTGGAAACACCATATATTTT.